The 30 T cell receptor beta chains below come from one sample, sequenced in a study of blood T cell repertoires in COVID-19 (dated by TCRdb to between 2020 and 2021). The library was made by the immunoSEQ multiplex PCR assay. TCRdb limited this immuneACCESS table to in-frame rearrangements with V and J called. A share of clones is missing; checked studies link under half to unresolved V genes, and the rest is unexplained. Counted in this sample were tens of thousands of clones; roughly 80% of them appeared once. Of the sample, roughly an eighth falls within the top ten clones. The specimen sequenced was peripheral blood. These TCRs come from a human donor in a cohort sampled during active COVID-19.

This clone was seen more than once but under ten times. V and J are TRBV18 and TRBJ2-2; a weak D match, TRBD2 (6 bases). The CDR3 length is 17 residues. Germline V gene lookup returns CDR1 KGHSH and CDR2 LQKENI. V was clipped by 1 base and J by 0 bases, with 12 bases between them. In DNA, the CDR3 is TGTGCCAGCTCACCACTATTGGACTATGCGAACACCGGGGAGCTGTTTTTT. It encodes CASSPLLDYANTGELFF.

J is TRBJ2-1 and V is TRBV30; 9 nucleotides match TRBD2. This CDR3 spans 16 amino acids. After removal of 0 bases from V and 7 bases from J, the junction contained 10 bases not matched to a gene. Germline-derived CDR1 and CDR2 are GTSNPN and SVGIG (reference sequence). The CDR3 bases are TGTGCCTGGAGTGTGCTTAATAGCGGGAGATTTAATGAGCAGTTCTTC. It is translated as CAWSVLNSGRFNEQFF.

The sample holds one count of this clone. V is TRBV2 and J is TRBJ1-3; D gene unclear. With 2 bases removed from V and 0 bases from J, the gap between germline ends came to 8 bases. This CDR3 spans 15 amino acids. Germline assignment: CDR1 SNHLY and CDR2 FYNNEI. CDR3 region: CASSEWLISGNTIYF. In nucleotides, the CDR3 is TGTGCCAGCAGTGAATGGCTGATCTCTGGAAACACCATATATTTT.

J is TRBJ1-4 and V is TRBV9, with 11 bases fitting TRBD1. Germline V lookup: CDR1 SGDLS, CDR2 YYNGEE. J gave up 7 bases and V 2 bases, and 4 bases lay outside the gene matches. The CDR3 has 15 amino acids. This chain's CDR3 is CASSVGTGGGEKLFF. The CDR3, as DNA: TGTGCCAGCAGCGTCGGGACAGGGGGGGGTGAAAAACTGTTTTTT. Full variable domain (remainder filled in from reference TRBV9 and TRBJ1-4): DSGVTQTPKHLITATGQRVTLRCSPRSGDLSVYWYQQSLDQGLQFLIQYYNGEERAKGNILERFSAQQFPDLHSELNLSSLELGDSALYFCASSVGTGGGEKLFFGSGTQLSVL.

This clone was detected a few times. In DNA form, the CDR3 reads TGTGCCAGTAGAAGCACAGGGTCAGCCTACGAGCAGTACTTC. It yields the protein CASRSTGSAYEQYF. The chain employs TRBV19 and TRBJ2-7; possible D gene TRBD1, 6 bases. V lost 6 bases and J lost 2, with 14 bases in between. The CDR3 runs to 14 residues. The germline gives CDR1 LNHDA, CDR2 SQIVND (reference sequence).

This clone was recorded a few times. This rearrangement joins TRBV21-1 to TRBJ1-5; the D call of TRBD1 is as the table states it, not checked on the DNA. TRBV21-1 is recorded as a pseudogene. The CDR3 is made up of 15 amino acids. The chain's CDR3 is CASSKSGYSNQPQHF. CDR3 nucleotide sequence: TGTGCCAGCAGCAAATCAGGTTATAGCAATCAGCCCCAGCATTTT.

The rearrangement joins TRBV5-5 to TRBJ1-5; TRBD1 matches 8 bases. Germline V gene sequence: CDR1 SGHKS, CDR2 YYEKEE (reference sequence). This CDR3 comprises 13 residues. V shed 3 bases, J shed 7 bases, and the junction held 3 bases outside the gene matches. The CDR3 region has the DNA TGTGCCAGCAGCTGGGACAGGCAACAGCCCCAGCATTTT. The encoded protein is CASSWDRQQPQHF.

This rearrangement joins TRBV15 to TRBJ1-5; D possibly corresponds to TRBD1 (5 bases). Germline-derived CDR1 and CDR2 are LNHNV and YYDKDF (reference sequence). CDR3 length equals 17 residues. V was shortened by 3 bases and J by 2 bases, with 17 bases between the two germline ends. The CDR3 loop is CATSSGGVRGGNQPQHF. CDR3 bases: TGTGCCACCAGCAGTGGAGGGGTAAGAGGAGGCAATCAGCCCCAGCATTTT.

The chain couples TRBV15 to TRBJ1-4, with D possibly matching TRBD1 (5 bases). The CDR3 sequence is 15 residues long. CDR1 and CDR2 from the germline V gene are LNHNV and YYDKDF (reference sequence). The V end was cut by 1 base, the J end by 7 bases, with 13 bases between. This CDR3 is CATSRVGVGSEKLFF. The DNA of the CDR3 is TGTGCCACCAGCAGAGTAGGGGTCGGGAGTGAAAAACTGTTTTTT.

The table lists this clone with a few counts. This chain connects TRBV18 to TRBJ1-1; D gene unclear. The CDR3 loop spans 14 amino acids. Germline V CDR1 and CDR2: KGHSH, LQKENI. Between the trimmed V and J ends, which lost 4 bases and 4 bases, there was a span of 13 bases. The CDR3 here is CASSQHQQLTEAFF. The CDR3 coding sequence is TGTGCCAGCTCACAGCATCAACAGCTCACTGAAGCTTTCTTT.

The chain joins TRBV5-3 to TRBJ2-7; maybe TRBD1 (6 bases). TRBV5-3 belongs to the ORF category, with a function that is uncertain. V lost 2 bases and J lost 3, with 18 bases in between. The CDR3 consists of 16 residues. The CDR3 DNA sequence: TGTGCCAGAAGCTTTTTGGTCACAGGGAAAAGCTACGAGCAGTACTTC. Protein sequence: CARSFLVTGKSYEQYF.

The rearrangement links TRBV10-1 to TRBJ2-5; D is perhaps TRBD1 (6 bases). Germline CDR1 reads WNHNN; CDR2 reads SYGVQD (reference sequence). The CDR3 consists of 13 residues. Trimming took 5 bases from V and 1 from J, leaving 8 bases between them. CDR3 amino acids: CASSTGIQETQYF. CDR3 in DNA: TGCGCCAGCAGTACAGGGATCCAAGAGACCCAGTACTTC.

The V call is TRBV7-2, the J call TRBJ2-5; D may be TRBD2 (5 bases). There are 13 residues in the CDR3. Per the germline V gene, CDR1 is SGHTA and CDR2 is FQGNSA. V was shortened by 5 bases and J by 5 bases, with 12 bases between the two germline ends. CDR3 coding DNA: TGTGCCAGCAGCCGAGGGCAGCGGGAGACCCAGTACTTC. Amino acids: CASSRGQRETQYF. Using reference TRBV7-2 and TRBJ2-5 for the parts outside the CDR3, the full variable domain is GAGVSQSPSNKVTEKGKDVELRCDPISGHTALYWYRQSLGQGLEFLIYFQGNSAPDKSGLPSDRFSAERTGGSVSTLTIQRTQQEDSAVYLCASSRGQRETQYFGPGTRLLVL.

This clone was found once. The chain has TRBV3-1 (or the pseudogene TRBV3-2) and TRBJ2-7; TRBD2 matches 8 bases. This CDR3 contains 17 residues. From germline, CDR1 is LGHDT and CDR2 YNNKEL (reference sequence). Trimming at V came to 4 bases and at J to 1 base, leaving 12 bases not matched to a gene. The CDR3 DNA sequence: TGTGCCAGCAGCCGGAACGGGGGGGCCGGGGGATCCTACGAGCAGTACTTC. It is translated as CASSRNGGAGGSYEQYF.

The chain couples TRBV7-2 to TRBJ1-3; D may be TRBD1 (5 bases). The germline V and J ends were trimmed by 5 bases and 2 bases, with 16 bases remaining between them. The CDR3 sequence is 16 residues long. In germline, CDR1 is SGHTA, CDR2 FQGNSA. The CDR3 here is CASSTSGGDTGNTIYF. As DNA, the CDR3 is TGTGCCAGCAGCACGAGCGGAGGGGATACTGGAAACACCATATATTTT.

J is TRBJ2-3 and V is TRBV29-1; D may be TRBD1 (5 bases). V was cut by 4 bases and J by 0 bases, with 11 bases left in between. This CDR3 is built from 14 residues. The germline CDR1 and CDR2 sequences are SQVTM and ANQGSEA. The CDR3 region is CSVVRALSTDTQYF. The CDR3 region has the DNA TGCAGCGTTGTCAGGGCCCTGAGCACAGATACGCAGTATTTT.

The V and J genes are TRBV5-1 and TRBJ1-5, with 8 bases fitting TRBD1. The germline gives CDR1 SGHRS, CDR2 YFSETQ. V gave up 4 bases and J gave up 4 bases; unmatched junction bases: 4. The CDR3 totals 14 residues. The CDR3 here is CASSIGDRNQPQHF. In nucleotides, the CDR3 is TGCGCCAGCAGCATTGGGGACAGGAATCAGCCCCAGCATTTT.

The rearrangement links TRBV19 to TRBJ1-5; a weak D match, TRBD1 (6 bases). This CDR3 contains 14 residues. CDR1 is LNHDA and CDR2 is SQIVND in the germline V gene (reference sequence). The V gene lost 7 bases and the J gene lost 9 bases, with 19 bases spanning the gap. This CDR3 reads CASTPNTGFRPQHF. In DNA, the CDR3 is TGTGCCAGTACCCCGAATACAGGGTTTCGGCCCCAGCATTTT.

This clone was seen a handful of times. CDR3 DNA sequence: TGTGCCAGCAGCCACCGTGCGGGGGGTTACAATGAGCAGTTCTTC. Protein product: CASSHRAGGYNEQFF. The V and J genes are TRBV7-3 and TRBJ2-1, with 8 nucleotides matching TRBD2. This CDR3 has 15 amino acids. CDR1 is SGHTA, CDR2 FQGTGA, per germline. Trimming took 5 bases from V and 4 from J; bases not matched to a gene: 7.

A few counts support this clone. V and J are TRBV5-5 and TRBJ2-1; 9 nucleotides agree with TRBD1. The germline CDR1 and CDR2 sequences are SGHKS and YYEKEE (reference sequence). The CDR3 runs to 15 residues. J lost 4 bases, V lost 4 bases, and 6 bases had no gene match. The CDR3 sequence is CASSQTGGPYNEQFF. The CDR3 DNA sequence: TGTGCCAGCAGCCAGACAGGGGGACCTTACAATGAGCAGTTCTTC.

The chain uses TRBV6-5 and TRBJ1-6; no definite D call. CDR1 is MNHEY and CDR2 is SVGAGI in the germline V gene. The CDR3 is made up of 13 amino acids. V was trimmed by 7 bases and J by 8 bases, leaving 12 bases between them. The CDR3 is CASTRTPHSPLHF. CDR3 nucleotide sequence: TGTGCCAGCACACGGACTCCTCATTCACCCCTCCACTTT.

This chain connects TRBV6-5 to TRBJ1-2; D ambiguous. Germline V CDR1 and CDR2: MNHEY, SVGAGI. The V and J ends lost 6 bases and 5 bases respectively, with 16 bases between them. This CDR3 is built from 14 residues. CDR3 protein: CASRGDGAVYGYTF. The CDR3 DNA reads TGTGCCAGCAGAGGAGACGGAGCAGTGTATGGCTACACCTTC.

The chain is built from TRBV29-1 and TRBJ2-3; maybe TRBD1 (5 bases). CDR1 is SQVTM and CDR2 is ANQGSEA in the germline V gene. This CDR3 region has 15 residues. V lost 5 bases and J lost 6, with 21 bases in between. In DNA form, the CDR3 reads TGCAGCGTTTTAGGGGCCACCACCGGGTACGATACGCAGTATTTT. This gives the protein CSVLGATTGYDTQYF.

The gene calls are TRBV7-8 and TRBJ1-2, with 9 bases matching TRBD1. V shed 5 bases and J 7 bases; nucleotides not matched to a gene: 14. The CDR3 has 16 residues. Per the germline V gene, CDR1 is SGHVS and CDR2 is FQNEAQ. The CDR3 DNA reads TGTGCCAGCAGCCCGGCCCCGGGACAGGGCATAGTTGGCTACACCTTC. This encodes CASSPAPGQGIVGYTF.

The V gene is TRBV7-2, the J gene TRBJ2-7, with a possible D match to TRBD2 (6 bases). Per the germline V gene, CDR1 is SGHTA and CDR2 is FQGNSA. V gave up 2 bases and J gave up 5 bases, with 13 bases separating them. This CDR3 has 14 amino acids. The DNA of the CDR3 is TGTGCCAGCAGCTTACGGCGGGACCCCAACGAGCAGTACTTC. Translating it yields CASSLRRDPNEQYF. The variable domain in full, completed from reference TRBV7-2 and TRBJ2-7, reads GAGVSQSPSNKVTEKGKDVELRCDPISGHTALYWYRQSLGQGLEFLIYFQGNSAPDKSGLPSDRFSAERTGGSVSTLTIQRTQQEDSAVYLCASSLRRDPNEQYFGPGTRLTVT.

The CDR3 reads CASSYSRQGFEQFF. In DNA form, the CDR3 reads TGTGCCAGCAGTTACTCCAGACAGGGGTTTGAGCAGTTCTTC. The chain carries TRBV6-5 and TRBJ2-1; 8 positions agree with TRBD1. CDR1 and CDR2 from the germline V gene are MNHEY and SVGAGI. This CDR3 contains 14 residues. Losses at the gene ends were 0 bases for V and 9 bases for J; bases not matched to a gene: 4.

This clone was counted a single time. This chain connects TRBV5-1 to TRBJ1-1; 8 nucleotides match TRBD1. Germline assignment: CDR1 SGHRS and CDR2 YFSETQ. The ends lost 4 bases at V and 8 bases at J; junction bases unmatched: 10. The CDR3 loop spans 14 amino acids. The CDR3: CASSPDTQGAEAFF. CDR3 coding DNA: TGCGCCAGCAGCCCGGACACCCAGGGGGCGGAAGCTTTCTTT. Full variable domain (outside the CDR3, taken from reference TRBV5-1 and TRBJ1-1): KAGVTQTPRYLIKTRGQQVTLSCSPISGHRSVSWYQQTPGQGLQFLFEYFSETQRNKGNFPGRFSGRQFSNSRSEMNVSTLELGDSALYLCASSPDTQGAEAFFGQGTRLTVV.

V is TRBV10-3 and J is TRBJ1-2; TRBD1 might be the D (5 bases). CDR1 and CDR2 from the germline V gene are ENHRY and SYGVKD. The CDR3 covers 16 residues. Deletions cut 0 bases from V and 2 bases from J, with 13 bases between. CDR3 nucleotides: TGTGCCATCAGTGAGTCCCCCGGGCAGGGAAACTATGGCTACACCTTC. Translating gives CAISESPGQGNYGYTF.

The chain links TRBV19 to TRBJ2-2; D remains unclear. The V end lost 3 bases, the J end lost 0 bases, and 11 bases lay between the germline ends. Germline lookup yields CDR1 LNHDA and CDR2 SQIVND (reference sequence). CDR3 length equals 16 residues. CDR3 bases: TGTGCCAGTAGTATTCAGGCAGGAACGAACACCGGGGAGCTGTTTTTT. Its translation is CASSIQAGTNTGELFF.

This clone occurred a few times. The rearrangement links TRBV7-9 to TRBJ2-2, with TRBD2 as a possible D gene (5 bases). V gave up 6 bases and J gave up 1 base, with 12 bases separating them. The CDR3 extends over 15 amino acids. Germline V gene lookup returns CDR1 SEHNR and CDR2 FQNEAQ (reference sequence). This CDR3 reads CASRPRRENTGELFF. The CDR3 DNA follows: TGTGCCAGCAGACCGCGACGGGAGAACACCGGGGAGCTGTTTTTT.